This passage covers 22 T cell receptor beta chains from one sample sequenced in a study of radiotherapy plus CTLA-4 blockade in lung cancer. Generated by immunoSEQ multiplex PCR, the TCRdb table keeps only in-frame clones and is missing some. The sample has approximately 52,000 clones; roughly 83% are singletons. The specimen was peripheral blood, collected from a patient treated with radiotherapy plus ipilimumab. These receptors all come from a human donor with non-small cell lung cancer who had a complete response to radiotherapy plus ipilimumab.

This chain joins TRBV29-1 and TRBJ2-1; maybe TRBD2 (6 bases). Trimming cost V 4 bases and J 6 bases, with 7 bases left between them. Germline CDR1 reads SQVTM; CDR2 reads ANQGSEA. This CDR3 spans 11 amino acids. The CDR3 bases are TGCAGCGTTGGGAGGGGCAATGAGCAGTTCTTC. Its translation is CSVGRGNEQFF.

J is TRBJ2-5 and V is TRBV5-6, with 8 positions matching TRBD1. CDR1 SGHDT and CDR2 YYEEEE come from the germline V gene. The CDR3 contains 14 residues. The V and J ends lost 4 bases and 3 bases, in that order; junction bases with no gene match: 5. The CDR3 region is CASSLTGGEETQYF. In nucleotides, the CDR3 is TGTGCCAGCAGCCTAACAGGGGGAGAAGAGACCCAGTACTTC.

This clone was counted between two and nine times. The chain carries TRBV6-6 and TRBJ1-6, with D tentatively TRBD1 (5 bases). The germline V gene has CDR1 MNHNY and CDR2 SVGAGI (reference sequence). The CDR3 extends over 16 amino acids. V lost 0 bases and J 4 bases, leaving 10 bases between the germline ends. The CDR3 DNA follows: TGTGCCAGCAGTTACTCTTCGGACAAGTATAATTCACCCCTCCACTTT. Its protein is CASSYSSDKYNSPLHF.

This clone appeared a few times. The rearrangement joins TRBV27 to TRBJ2-5; the match to TRBD1 covers 7 bases. This CDR3 comprises 15 residues. The trim removed 6 bases at V and 2 bases at J, leaving 9 bases unmatched. Looked up from germline, CDR1 is MNHEY and CDR2 is SMNVEV (reference sequence). The CDR3 spells CASRLAGGGQETQYF. Here the CDR3 DNA reads TGTGCCAGCAGGCTGGCAGGGGGTGGGCAAGAGACCCAGTACTTC.

This chain uses TRBV19 with TRBJ1-5; TRBD1 matches 10 bases. Trimming at V came to 3 bases and at J to 1 base, leaving 9 bases not matched to a gene. The CDR3 has 18 amino acids. Germline V lookup: CDR1 LNHDA, CDR2 SQIVND (reference sequence). The CDR3 coding sequence is TGTGCCAGTAGTATTGGGGACAGGGGCGTTCGAAGCAATCAGCCCCAGCATTTT. Translated: CASSIGDRGVRSNQPQHF. Based on the CDR3 plus reference TRBV19 and TRBJ1-5, the full variable domain is DGGITQSPKYLFRKEGQNVTLSCEQNLNHDAMYWYRQDPGQGLRLIYYSQIVNDFQKGDIAEGYSVSREKKESFPLTVTSAQKNPTAFYLCASSIGDRGVRSNQPQHFGDGTRLSIL.

The chain recombines TRBV7-9 with TRBJ1-2, with D perhaps matching TRBD1 (5 bases). CDR3 length equals 17 residues. Trimming pared 4 bases from V and 4 bases from J, leaving 22 bases between. From germline, CDR1 is SEHNR and CDR2 FQNEAQ (reference sequence). For the CDR3, the DNA is TGTGCCAGCAGCTCCCACAGCGAAGCGGGGGTCCTCTATGGCTACACCTTC. This codes for CASSSHSEAGVLYGYTF.

This clone was picked up one time. This sequence joins TRBV27 and TRBJ2-3; 9 nucleotides align to TRBD2. This CDR3 is built from 18 residues. Germline values: CDR1 MNHEY, CDR2 SMNVEV (reference sequence). J gave up 2 bases and V 3 bases, and 12 bases lay outside the gene matches. CDR3 bases: TGTGCCAGCAGTTTGCTCCCTCCTAGCGGGGTGTACACAGATACGCAGTATTTT. Amino acids: CASSLLPPSGVYTDTQYF.

The CDR3 protein is CASSADRGDNSPLHF. The CDR3 DNA is TGTGCCAGTAGTGCGGACAGGGGCGACAATTCACCCCTCCACTTT. The chain joins TRBV19 to TRBJ1-6; 9 positions agree with TRBD1. Per the germline V gene, CDR1 is LNHDA and CDR2 is SQIVND (reference sequence). With V trimmed by 5 bases and J by 7 bases, 6 bases remained unmatched. This CDR3 is 15 amino acids long.

Here the CDR3 reads CASSSPPGGYTF. The DNA of the CDR3 is TGTGCCAGCAGTTCCCCTCCGGGTGGCTACACCTTC. The V gene is TRBV27, the J gene TRBJ1-2; D call uncertain. Germline-derived CDR1 and CDR2 are MNHEY and SMNVEV (reference sequence). The length of the CDR3 is 12 residues. The ends were cut back, 4 bases at V and 7 bases at J, with 10 bases in the middle.

The chain joins TRBV18 to TRBJ2-1; 7 bases match TRBD2. The germline V gene has CDR1 KGHSH and CDR2 LQKENI. This CDR3 has 15 residues. V gave up 2 bases and J gave up 2 bases; unmatched junction bases: 3. The DNA for the CDR3 is TGTGCCAGCTCACCAGGGAGGGGACCCTACAATGAGCAGTTCTTC. Its protein product is CASSPGRGPYNEQFF.

The V and J genes are TRBV12-5 and TRBJ2-5; TRBD1 matches at 8 bases. The CDR3 sequence is 15 residues long. Germline lookup yields CDR1 LGHNT and CDR2 FRNRAP. The V and J ends lost 7 bases and 2 bases, in that order; junction bases with no gene match: 9. The CDR3 region is CASAPLGTGQETQYF. The CDR3 coding sequence is TGTGCTAGTGCTCCACTTGGGACAGGACAAGAGACCCAGTACTTC. Variable domain in full (rest from reference TRBV12-5 and TRBJ2-5): DARVTQTPRHKVTEMGQEVTMRCQPILGHNTVFWYRQTMMQGLELLAYFRNRAPLDDSGMPKDRFSAEMPDATLATLKIQPSEPRDSAVYFCASAPLGTGQETQYFGPGTRLLVL.

This clone has a single count. The chain links TRBV2 to TRBJ2-1; 8 positions agree with TRBD2. CDR3 length equals 15 residues. Looked up from germline, CDR1 is SNHLY and CDR2 is FYNNEI. Trimming at V came to 6 bases and at J to 3 bases, leaving 7 bases not matched to a gene. This CDR3 reads CASSARGDFYNEQFF. The CDR3 coding sequence is TGTGCCAGCAGCGCGCGGGGGGACTTCTACAATGAGCAGTTCTTC.

The chain carries TRBV7-8 and TRBJ1-2; D is ambiguous. Looked up from germline, CDR1 is SGHVS and CDR2 is FQNEAQ. V lost 5 bases, J lost 0 bases, and 10 bases lay in between. The CDR3 extends over 14 amino acids. The CDR3 nucleotides read TGTGCCAGCAGCGCCCTGACAACTAACTATGGCTACACCTTC. As protein: CASSALTTNYGYTF.

The count of this clone is one. The chain recombines TRBV10-2 with TRBJ2-7; 9 bases agree with TRBD1. The junction had 4 bases not matched to a gene; V was cut back by 11 bases and J by 2 bases. The CDR3 is 12 amino acids. Germline V gives CDR1 WSHSY, CDR2 SAAADI. This CDR3 is CASRDRAYEQYF. For the CDR3, the DNA is TGCGCCTCCCGGGACAGGGCCTACGAGCAGTACTTC.

By frequency in the sample, this clone is medium-sized. The DNA is left out, because the CDR3 cannot be placed on it with certainty; the CDR3 is given as TCRdb lists it. This rearrangement joins TRBV5-5 to TRBJ1-2; the table's D call, TRBD1, was not checked against the DNA. In germline, CDR1 is SGHKS, CDR2 YYEKEE (reference sequence). The CDR3 has 13 amino acids, counting both end residues. The CDR3 loop is CASSLVFGQGATF.

This rearrangement joins TRBV9 to TRBJ1-1; 7 positions match TRBD1. The V gene end was trimmed by 3 bases and the J gene end by 0 bases; junction bases not matched to a gene: 5. CDR1 and CDR2 (germline): SGDLS, YYNGEE. The CDR3 has 15 amino acids. The CDR3 nucleotides are TGTGCCAGCAGCGCCCCAACAGGGGTGAACACTGAAGCTTTCTTT. This gives the protein CASSAPTGVNTEAFF.

V gene TRBV30 combines with J gene TRBJ2-1; 8 bases fit TRBD2. The CDR3 is 13 residues long. Germline CDR1 reads GTSNPN; CDR2 reads SVGIG (reference sequence). The V segment lost 5 bases and the J segment 7 bases; nucleotides outside the gene matches: 7. For the CDR3, the DNA is TGTGCCTGGTCGGGGGGGCGGAGAAATGAGCAGTTCTTC. Its translation: CAWSGGRRNEQFF.

The rearrangement uses TRBV5-1 and TRBJ2-5; possible D gene TRBD2, 6 bases. The J call may be in error: the DNA end matches TRBJ2-7 better. The germline V gene has CDR1 SGHRS and CDR2 YFSETQ. CDR3 size: 13 residues. CDR3 bases: TGCGCCAGCAGCTTGCCAGGGACTTACGAGCAGTACTTC. This encodes CASSLPGTYEQYF.

J is TRBJ2-3 and V is TRBV30; the D gene is possibly TRBD1 (6 bases). This CDR3 spans 15 amino acids. The germline V gene has CDR1 GTSNPN and CDR2 SVGIG (reference sequence). V was cut by 2 bases and J by 2 bases, with 14 bases left in between. The CDR3 bases are TGTGCCTGGAGTTTTTTAAACAGGGCCACAGATACGCAGTATTTT. Protein product: CAWSFLNRATDTQYF.

V is TRBV19 and J is TRBJ2-1; TRBD2 matches 7 bases. Germline assignment: CDR1 LNHDA and CDR2 SQIVND (reference sequence). With V trimmed by 2 bases and J by 2 bases, 3 bases remained unmatched. The CDR3 is 15 amino acids. Here the CDR3 DNA reads TGTGCCAGTAGTATAAGCGGACTAGCCTACAATGAGCAGTTCTTC. It specifies CASSISGLAYNEQFF.

The rearrangement uses TRBV10-2 and TRBJ2-7; 9 bases are a match to TRBD1. CDR3 length: 17 amino acids. Germline trimming cut 5 bases from V and 6 bases from J; bases unmatched to any gene: 17. Germline values: CDR1 WSHSY, CDR2 SAAADI. The CDR3 region has the DNA TGCGCCAGCAGTTCGGGACAGGGTGTGCCCGGAGGACGCGAGCAGTACGTC. The encoded protein is CASSSGQGVPGGREQYV.

V and J are TRBV6-5 and TRBJ1-4; D possibly corresponds to TRBD1 (6 bases). V lost 7 bases to trimming and J lost 6 bases, with 15 bases between them. Germline CDR1 is MNHEY and CDR2 is SVGAGI. The CDR3 is 14 amino acids. CDR3 sequence: CASNLLGQDEKLFF. The CDR3 DNA reads TGTGCCAGCAACTTACTGGGACAAGATGAAAAACTGTTTTTT.